This note documents a single TCR beta chain sequence. The data derive from a study of blood T cell repertoires in COVID-19. The wider study: From T cells, B-cell-depleted T cells, or PBMCs came the material, which was cDNA or gDNA.

The CDR3 consists of 13 residues. The germline V gene has CDR1 SGHTA and CDR2 FQGTGA. Trimming shortened V by 5 bases and J by 5 bases, and 10 bases separated the two germline ends. Original analysis: Amplifying reference gene primers gave estimates of nucleated cell counts. Produced via immunoSEQ multiplex PCR; TCRdb's table is partial and in-frame only. That table gives V, J and clone size, and the DNA gave D and trimming. In the table there are over 200,000 clones, roughly 87% of which are singletons. Source material: peripheral blood. The sequence derives from a man aged 35 to 55 with active or convalescent COVID-19. The V and J genes are TRBV7-3 and TRBJ2-1, with D tentatively TRBD2 (6 bases). The CDR3 bases are TGTGCCAGCAGCCAGGACTATCACAATGAGCAGTTCTTC. Its protein product is CASSQDYHNEQFF. The variable domain in full, completed from reference TRBV7-3 and TRBJ2-1, reads GAGVSQTPSNKVTEKGKYVELRCDPISGHTALYWYRQSLGQGPEFLIYFQGTGAADDSGLPNDRFFAVRPEGSVSTLKIQRTERGDSAVYLCASSQDYHNEQFFGPGTRLTVL.